The 15 T cell receptor beta chains below were found in one sample sequenced in a study of blood T cell repertoires in COVID-19. Profiling relied on immunoSEQ multiplex PCR, and the TCRdb table lists in-frame clones only, not all of them. The sample carries about 140,000 clones, roughly 89% recorded once. Sequences were obtained from peripheral blood. The receptor source for this set is a human donor in a cohort sampled during active COVID-19.

The chain joins TRBV9 to TRBJ2-6; D perhaps matches TRBD2 (8 bases). CDR3 size: 19 residues. Germline V gene sequence: CDR1 SGDLS, CDR2 YYNGEE. Trimming stripped 2 bases from V and 4 bases from J, with 22 bases between. CDR3 sequence reads: CASSVFPRQGLGGANVLTF. The CDR3 region has the DNA TGTGCCAGCAGCGTTTTCCCGAGACAGGGACTAGGAGGGGCCAACGTCCTGACTTTC.

This clone was seen once. The junction differs from germline at one of its ends, possibly a read error. The J gene is TRBJ2-5, the V gene TRBV7-7; the match to TRBD2 covers 10 bases. CDR1 SSHAT and CDR2 FNYEAQ come from the germline V gene (reference sequence). This CDR3 is 16 amino acids long. The CDR3 sequence: CASSLVGTSVVETQYF. The DNA of the CDR3 is TGTGCTAGCAGCTTAGTGGGGACTAGCGTCGTAGAGACCCAGTACTTC.

The V and J genes are TRBV19 and TRBJ2-3, with 7 nucleotides matching TRBD2. V dropped 0 bases and J dropped 7; count of bases not matched to a gene: 10. Germline V gene sequence: CDR1 LNHDA, CDR2 SQIVND (reference sequence). CDR3 size: 16 residues. The DNA for the CDR3 is TGTGCCAGTAGTATAGAGGGTGGCGGGAGATCGCATACGCAGTATTTT. Amino acids: CASSIEGGGRSHTQYF.

V is TRBV7-6 and J is TRBJ2-3; TRBD1 aligns across 8 bases. CDR3 length: 15 amino acids. V trimming: 4 bases; J trimming: 3 bases; junction bases outside the gene matches: 6. Per germline, CDR1 SGHVS and CDR2 FNYEAQ. The chain's CDR3 is CASSSGGGRTDTQYF. The DNA of the CDR3 is TGTGCCAGCAGCTCAGGGGGCGGTAGGACAGATACGCAGTATTTT.

V is TRBV7-3 and J is TRBJ2-1, with 7 bases identical to TRBD1. The trim removed 2 bases at V and 3 bases at J, leaving 4 bases unmatched. This CDR3 has 15 residues. Germline V lookup: CDR1 SGHTA, CDR2 FQGTGA. CDR3 DNA sequence: TGTGCCAGCAGCTTAGAGGGGGCGAACTACAATGAGCAGTTCTTC. This gives the protein CASSLEGANYNEQFF.

The V and J genes are TRBV20-1 and TRBJ2-1, with a weak D call TRBD1 (5 bases). V lost 3 bases and J 4 bases, leaving 16 bases between the germline ends. The CDR3 consists of 15 residues. Germline V lookup: CDR1 DFQATT, CDR2 SNEGSKA (reference sequence). The CDR3 nucleotides read TGCAGTGCTAGTGTGGTTCCAGGGTTTTACAATGAGCAGTTCTTC. This sequence encodes CSASVVPGFYNEQFF.

This chain connects TRBV24-1 to TRBJ1-1; 7 bases fit TRBD1. This CDR3 contains 17 residues. Trimming removed 4 bases from V and 0 bases from J; junction bases left unmatched: 10. CDR1 KGHDR and CDR2 SFDVKD come from the germline V gene. The CDR3 region has the DNA TGTGCCACCAGTGACTCCAGACAGGGCTGGATGAACACTGAAGCTTTCTTT. This sequence encodes CATSDSRQGWMNTEAFF.

This chain links TRBV28 with TRBJ2-7; TRBD1 matches at 9 bases. The V segment lost 7 bases and the J segment 7 bases; nucleotides outside the gene matches: 5. The CDR3 spans 12 residues. Germline assignment: CDR1 MDHEN and CDR2 SYDVKM. CDR3 coding DNA: TGTGCCAGCACCTCCGACAGGGGGGAGCAGTACTTC. Encoded protein: CASTSDRGEQYF.

V and J are TRBV9 and TRBJ2-1; 11 nucleotides agree with TRBD2. This CDR3 region has 17 residues. Germline V gene data show CDR1 as SGDLS and CDR2 as YYNGEE. J gave up 0 bases and V 4 bases, and 6 bases lay outside the gene matches. CDR3 nucleotide sequence: TGTGCCAGCAGCTCCCCGACTAGCGGGGTCTCCTACAATGAGCAGTTCTTC. It specifies CASSSPTSGVSYNEQFF.

This clone was seen a handful of times. The DNA for the CDR3 is TGCGCCAGCAGCTTGGTGAGTAACGAGCAGTACTTC. This sequence encodes CASSLVSNEQYF. The chain couples TRBV5-1 to TRBJ2-7; D unresolved. V was clipped by 0 bases and J by 5 bases, with 6 bases between them. There are 12 residues in the CDR3. Germline V lookup: CDR1 SGHRS, CDR2 YFSETQ.

The chain couples TRBV12-3 or TRBV12-4 to TRBJ2-7; D not resolved. The length of the CDR3 is 13 residues. The V and J ends lost 5 bases and 2 bases respectively, with 10 bases between them. CDR3 sequence reads: CASSRGGAYEQYF. In DNA form, the CDR3 reads TGTGCCAGCAGTCGAGGTGGCGCCTACGAGCAGTACTTC.

There are a few counts of this clone. This chain joins TRBV28 and TRBJ1-1, with 7 bases aligning to TRBD1. V was clipped by 6 bases and J by 4 bases; unmatched bases: 8. CDR3 length equals 14 residues. Germline V CDR1 and CDR2: MDHEN, SYDVKM. The CDR3 sequence: CASSLIRGLTEAFF. The DNA for the CDR3 is TGTGCCAGCAGCCTTATTAGGGGGCTCACTGAAGCTTTCTTT.

The CDR3 DNA reads TGTGCCAGTAGTATTTTTGGGGGCTTCACCGGGGAGCTGTTTTTT. It is translated as CASSIFGGFTGELFF. The rearrangement uses TRBV19 and TRBJ2-2; a weak D match, TRBD1 (6 bases). Germline V gene sequence: CDR1 LNHDA, CDR2 SQIVND (reference sequence). Trimming removed 3 bases at V and 4 bases at J, with 12 bases between. The CDR3 loop spans 15 amino acids.

The rearrangement links TRBV19 to TRBJ2-1; 10 bases are a match to TRBD2. Unmatched junction bases numbered 7, after V lost 3 bases and J lost 8 bases. The germline V gene has CDR1 LNHDA and CDR2 SQIVND (reference sequence). CDR3 size: 15 residues. The CDR3 region has the DNA TGTGCCAGTAGTATCGGTACTAGCGGGAACTATGAGCAGTTCTTC. Protein: CASSIGTSGNYEQFF.

The V and J genes are TRBV24-1 and TRBJ1-2; 8 bases align to TRBD1. V lost 4 bases, J lost 4 bases, and 4 bases stayed unmatched. Germline CDR1 KGHDR, CDR2 SFDVKD. CDR3 length: 14 amino acids. The CDR3 DNA is TGTGCCACCAGTGAACCTGACAGGGGCTATGGCTACACCTTC. This translates into CATSEPDRGYGYTF.